A selection of T cell receptor beta chains follows, all from one sample in a study of chemoradiotherapy in HPV16-positive cancers. Produced via immunoSEQ multiplex PCR; TCRdb's table is partial and in-frame only. The profile shows about 25,000 clones, around 90% of them singletons. Sequencing used blood, obtained from a patient who underwent chemoradiotherapy. These receptors originate from a human donor with HPV-associated anogenital cancer. Both conserved end residues are part of each CDR3. The D gene is left open where the match is weak. Expanded clones get a size class; other rows say once, few or many, or leave the size out.

d_gene	abundance	j_gene	v_gene	CDR3aa	CDR3nt
NA	NA	TRBJ1-1	TRBV5-5	CASSLTRDTEAFF	TGTGCCAGCAGCTTAACCAGGGACACTGAAGCTTTCTTT
TRBD1	NA	TRBJ2-7	TRBV7-2	CASSFQGQGTKEQYF	TGTGCCAGCAGCTTCCAGGGACAGGGGACGAAAGAGCAGTACTTC
NA	NA	TRBJ2-5	TRBV5-1	CASSFLQETQYF	TGCGCCAGCAGCTTCCTCCAAGAGACCCAGTACTTC
NA	NA	TRBJ1-1	TRBV10-1	CASSEGLGRASEAFF	TGCGCCAGCAGTGAAGGTCTGGGACGAGCCTCCGAAGCTTTCTTT
NA	NA	TRBJ2-3	TRBV4-3	CASSQGTQGDTQYF	TGCGCCAGCAGCCAAGGGACTCAGGGGGATACGCAGTATTTT
TRBD2	NA	TRBJ2-3	TRBV2	CASSDYRLAADTQYF	TGTGCCAGCAGTGATTATCGGCTAGCGGCAGATACGCAGTATTTT
NA	NA	TRBJ1-5	TRBV28	CASLGGINQPQHF	TGTGCCAGCCTTGGGGGAATCAATCAGCCCCAGCATTTT
TRBD1	NA	TRBJ1-4	TRBV5-6	CASSSGQGFKLFF	TGTGCCAGCAGCTCGGGACAGGGGTTCAAACTGTTTTTT
NA	NA	TRBJ2-3	TRBV7-2	CASSKDYLSTDTQYF	TGTGCCAGCAGCAAGGACTACCTCAGCACAGATACGCAGTATTTT
NA	NA	TRBJ1-6	TRBV7-6	CASSLERKTSPLHF	TGTGCCAGCAGCTTAGAGAGAAAAACTTCACCCCTCCACTTT
TRBD1	NA	TRBJ1-5	TRBV2	CASSYGWGPGGFCNQPQHF	TGTGCCAGCAGTTACGGGTGGGGTCCAGGGGGGTTTTGCAATCAGCCCCAGCATTTT
NA	NA	TRBJ2-2	TRBV7-6	CASSFSTGTPGELFF	TGTGCCAGCAGTTTTAGCACGGGCACTCCCGGGGAGCTGTTTTTT
TRBD1	once	TRBJ2-7	TRBV6-5	CASSYGGTGAYEQYF	TGTGCCAGCAGTTACGGGGGGACAGGGGCCTACGAGCAGTACTTC
NA	NA	TRBJ2-3	TRBV5-4	CASSFGGRYRTDTQYF	TGTGCCAGCAGCTTTGGGGGACGTTACCGCACAGATACGCAGTATTTT
TRBD1	NA	TRBJ2-3	TRBV30	CAWTPGQGVADTQYF	TGTGCCTGGACCCCCGGACAGGGGGTGGCAGATACGCAGTATTTT
TRBD1	NA	TRBJ2-2	TRBV5-1	CASSPGQGNTGELFF	TGCGCCAGCAGCCCGGGACAGGGGAACACCGGGGAGCTGTTTTTT
NA	NA	TRBJ1-1	TRBV5-1	CASSLVVSAVNTEAFF	TGCGCCAGCAGCTTGGTAGTTTCGGCGGTGAACACTGAAGCTTTCTTT
TRBD1	NA	TRBJ1-4	TRBV9	CASSEYRGPLNNEKLFF	TGTGCCAGCAGCGAATACAGGGGCCCCCTGAATAATGAAAAACTGTTTTTT
NA	NA	TRBJ2-1	TRBV30	CAWSVGEQFF	TGTGCCTGGAGTGTGGGTGAGCAGTTCTTC
NA	few	TRBJ1-5	TRBV28	CATNPYSNQPQHF	TGTGCCACCAACCCGTATAGCAATCAGCCCCAGCATTTT
NA	NA	TRBJ2-3	TRBV9	CASSVGGPGDTQYF	TGTGCCAGCAGCGTAGGTGGCCCGGGGGATACGCAGTATTTT
TRBD2	NA	TRBJ2-7	TRBV7-8	CASSLERGPYEQYF	TGTGCCAGCAGCTTAGAGCGGGGACCCTACGAGCAGTACTTC
NA	NA	TRBJ1-2	TRBV5-1	CASSLDVDYGYTF	TGCGCCAGCAGTTTGGACGTAGACTATGGCTACACCTTC
NA	NA	TRBJ2-7	TRBV7-9	CASSPPQSYEQYF	TGTGCCAGCAGTCCCCCGCAATCCTACGAGCAGTACTTC
TRBD2	NA	TRBJ2-3	TRBV15	CATSRLGVAGTWGTQYF	TGTGCCACCAGCAGATTGGGGGTAGCGGGAACATGGGGTACGCAGTATTTT
TRBD1	NA	TRBJ1-5	TRBV6-5	CASRQGAGNQPQHF	TGTGCCAGCAGGCAGGGGGCTGGCAATCAGCCCCAGCATTTT
NA	NA	TRBJ1-1	TRBV6-1	CASKVPGNTEAFF	TGTGCCAGCAAAGTCCCAGGGAACACTGAAGCTTTCTTT
NA	once	TRBJ1-2	TRBV6-5	CASSYPEGRGSRGYTF	TGTGCCAGCAGTTACCCGGAGGGCAGGGGAAGTAGAGGCTACACCTTC
NA	NA	TRBJ2-3	TRBV7-8	CASSLAISTDTQYF	TGTGCCAGCAGCTTAGCGATTAGCACAGATACGCAGTATTTT
TRBD1	once	TRBJ1-1	TRBV29-1	CSVASSTGNTEAFF	TGCAGCGTCGCCAGCTCGACAGGGAACACTGAAGCTTTTTTT
NA	NA	TRBJ1-1	TRBV5-1	CASSLEWGGAFF	TGCGCCAGCAGCTTGGAATGGGGTGGAGCTTTCTTT
TRBD1	NA	TRBJ1-4	TRBV10-2	CASSESQGLWSTNEKLFF	TGCGCCAGCAGTGAGTCACAGGGGTTATGGTCAACTAATGAAAAACTGTTTTTT
NA	once	TRBJ2-7	TRBV18	CASSPYGGEQYF	TGTGCCAGCTCACCATACGGGGGCGAGCAGTACTTC
NA	NA	TRBJ1-2	TRBV6-1	CASSATGFSGYTF	TGTGCCAGCAGTGCTACAGGGTTTTCTGGCTACACCTTC
TRBD2	NA	TRBJ2-3	TRBV5-4	CASSLGLAGGPVTDTQYF	TGTGCCAGCAGCTTGGGACTAGCGGGGGGGCCCGTCACAGATACGCAGTATTTT
TRBD1	NA	TRBJ2-7	TRBV6-1	CASTFGTGGSYEQYF	TGTGCCAGTACTTTTGGAACAGGGGGCTCCTACGAGCAGTACTTC
TRBD2	once	TRBJ2-3	TRBV4-3	CASSQDSSGSTDTQYF	TGCGCCAGCAGCCAAGACTCTAGCGGGAGCACAGATACGCAGTATTTT
TRBD1	NA	TRBJ1-1	TRBV19	CATSNRGGLNTEAFF	TGTGCCACCTCAAACAGGGGGGGATTGAACACTGAAGCTTTCTTT
NA	NA	TRBJ2-2	TRBV7-6	CASSTQQNTGELFF	TGTGCCAGCAGCACGCAACAGAACACCGGGGAGCTGTTTTTT
NA	NA	TRBJ2-2	TRBV19	CASSKVGGATGELFF	TGTGCCAGTAGTAAAGTCGGGGGCGCAACCGGGGAGCTGTTTTTT
TRBD2	NA	TRBJ2-3	TRBV6-1	CASRTSESTDTQYF	TGTGCCAGCAGGACTAGCGAAAGCACAGATACGCAGTATTTT
NA	NA	TRBJ1-1	TRBV7-2	CASSLASDQMNTEAFF	TGTGCCAGCAGCTTGGCATCCGACCAAATGAACACTGAAGCTTTCTTT
NA	NA	TRBJ2-5	TRBV19	CASSMETGPETQYF	TGTGCCAGTAGTATGGAAACAGGGCCAGAGACCCAGTACTTC
NA	NA	TRBJ1-1	TRBV5-6	CASSLLTGHLNTEAFF	TGTGCCAGCAGCCTCCTTACGGGACACCTAAACACTGAAGCTTTCTTT
TRBD2	NA	TRBJ2-1	TRBV19	CASNPVGGVNNEQFF	TGTGCCAGTAACCCCGTTGGGGGGGTGAACAATGAGCAGTTCTTC
TRBD1	NA	TRBJ1-2	TRBV2	CASSLGQGFIYGYTF	TGTGCCAGCAGTTTGGGACAGGGATTCATCTATGGCTACACCTTC
NA	NA	TRBJ2-6	TRBV7-2	CASSLALPGANVLTF	TGTGCCAGCAGCTTAGCCTTACCTGGGGCCAACGTCCTGACTTTC
TRBD2	NA	TRBJ2-1	TRBV5-4	CASRPGTSGSYNEQFF	TGTGCCAGCAGGCCCGGGACTAGCGGTTCCTACAATGAGCAGTTCTTC
TRBD1	NA	TRBJ2-5	TRBV9	CASSVGGQGQETQYF	TGTGCCAGCAGCGTAGGGGGACAGGGTCAAGAGACCCAGTACTTC
TRBD1	NA	TRBJ2-7	TRBV28	CASSRPGTGLAASF	TGTGCCAGCAGCCGTCCCGGGACAGGGTTGGCGGCCTCATTC
TRBD1	NA	TRBJ2-2	TRBV5-1	CASSRGQGSTGELFF	TGCGCCAGCAGCCGGGGACAGGGGTCGACCGGGGAGCTGTTTTTT
NA	NA	TRBJ2-7	TRBV11-2	CASSPTGRKTYEQYF	TGTGCCAGCAGCCCAACCGGACGGAAAACCTACGAGCAGTACTTC
NA	NA	TRBJ1-1	TRBV28	CASSSNVGSEAFF	TGTGCCAGCAGTTCGAATGTGGGGTCTGAAGCTTTCTTT